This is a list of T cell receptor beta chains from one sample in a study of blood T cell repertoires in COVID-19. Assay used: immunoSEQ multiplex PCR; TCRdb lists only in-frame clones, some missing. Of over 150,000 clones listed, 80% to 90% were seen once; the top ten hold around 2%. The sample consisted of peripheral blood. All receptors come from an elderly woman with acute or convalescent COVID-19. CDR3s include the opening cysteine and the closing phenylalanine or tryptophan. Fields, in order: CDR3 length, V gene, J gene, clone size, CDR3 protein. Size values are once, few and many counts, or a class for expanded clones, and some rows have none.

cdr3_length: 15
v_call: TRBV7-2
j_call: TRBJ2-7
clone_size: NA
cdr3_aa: CASSLASGGSYEQYF

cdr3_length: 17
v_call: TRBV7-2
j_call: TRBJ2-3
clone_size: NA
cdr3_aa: CASSWGLAGGPGDTQYF

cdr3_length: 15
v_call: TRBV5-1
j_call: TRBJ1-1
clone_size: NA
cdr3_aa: CASSLQGTPGFEAFF

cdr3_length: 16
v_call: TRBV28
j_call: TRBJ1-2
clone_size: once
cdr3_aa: CASSLSRPGGNYGYTF

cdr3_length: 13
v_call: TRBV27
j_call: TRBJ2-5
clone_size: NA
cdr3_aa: CASSPYNQETQYF

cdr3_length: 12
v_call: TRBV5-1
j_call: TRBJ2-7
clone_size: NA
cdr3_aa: CASSLTSYEQYF

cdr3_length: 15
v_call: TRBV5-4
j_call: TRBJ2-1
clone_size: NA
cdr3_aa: CASSAPSGGAGEQFF

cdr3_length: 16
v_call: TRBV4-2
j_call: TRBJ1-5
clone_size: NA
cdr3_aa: CASSQEVRQPNQPQHF

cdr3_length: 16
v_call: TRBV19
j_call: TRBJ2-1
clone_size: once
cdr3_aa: CASSLTSGSAYNEQFF

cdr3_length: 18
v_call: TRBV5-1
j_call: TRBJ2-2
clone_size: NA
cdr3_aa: CASSLVFSGGSGTGELFF

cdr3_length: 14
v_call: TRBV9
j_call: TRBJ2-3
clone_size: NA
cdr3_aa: CASSVEGQIDTQYF

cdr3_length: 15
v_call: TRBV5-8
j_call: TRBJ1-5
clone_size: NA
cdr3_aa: CASSPGRDPNQPQHF

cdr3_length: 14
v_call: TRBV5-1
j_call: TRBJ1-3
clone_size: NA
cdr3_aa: CASSTGLEGNTIYF